Listed below are T cell receptor beta chains from one sample, sequenced in a study of T-cell memory formation after mild COVID-19. TCRdb called the 5' RACE reads again in MiXCR, with one record for every CDR3 protein. The sample gives a few hundred thousand distinct CDR3 sequences, 16% of which show up once; more than 20% is in the top ten. Material for sequencing was PBMCs or a T cell subset sorted from them (not recorded which). The source of these receptors is a man aged 18 to 30 who had mild COVID-19 (a few samples of this study predate the infection). Cell type and time point are not known. Both conserved end residues are part of each CDR3. D genes are given only for firm matches. The size of a clone is reported for some rows only, either as once, few or many, or as a class for expanded clones.

few,TRBV29-1,TRBJ1-5,NA,TGCAGCGTTGTCGGCAGTGAGAATCAGCCCCAGCATTTT,CSVVGSENQPQHF
few,TRBV5-4,TRBJ2-5,NA,TGTGCCAGCAGCTTGGATCCCCAGGGGGAGACCCAGTACTTC,CASSLDPQGETQYF
NA,TRBV12-3/TRBV12-4,TRBJ2-7,NA,TGTGCCAGCACCCCGACACAGGACTCCTACGAGCAGTACTTC,CASTPTQDSYEQYF
NA,TRBV5-4,TRBJ2-1,NA,TGTGCCAGCAGCTTTGGGCACCTCGTCGGGAATGAGCAGTTCTTC,CASSFGHLVGNEQFF
many,TRBV9,TRBJ2-6,NA,TGTGCCAGCAGCGTAGTCCCGGGGTACTCTGGGGCCAACGTCCTGACTTTC,CASSVVPGYSGANVLTF
NA,TRBV5-1,TRBJ2-7,NA,TGCGCCAGCAGCTTGGACGCGGTCTACGAGCAGTACTTC,CASSLDAVYEQYF
NA,TRBV2,TRBJ2-2,NA,TGTGCCAGCAGTACAGTGGGGCCTAGGGGCACCGGGGAGCTGTTTTTT,CASSTVGPRGTGELFF
NA,TRBV6-1,TRBJ2-3,NA,TGTGCCAGCAGTGAAACCCAGGGCAGAATTACGGATACGCAGTATTTT,CASSETQGRITDTQYF
NA,TRBV5-6,TRBJ2-4,NA,TGTGCCAGCAGCTTGGGGTCCACGAAAAACATTCAGTACTTC,CASSLGSTKNIQYF
many,TRBV6-5,TRBJ2-1,TRBD2,TGTGCCAGCTCTAGCGGACTATACAATGAGCAGTTCTTC,CASSSGLYNEQFF
NA,TRBV7-2,TRBJ2-3,TRBD2,TGTGCCAGCAGCTTAGATGGTAGCGGGGTAATGACGCAGTATTTT,CASSLDGSGVMTQYF
few,TRBV4-2,TRBJ2-1,NA,TGTGCCAGCAGCCCCACAGGCAATGAGCAGTTCTTC,CASSPTGNEQFF
NA,TRBV4-1,TRBJ1-6,TRBD1,TGCGCCAGCAGCCAATGGGGACAGCCTAATTCACCCCTCCACTTT,CASSQWGQPNSPLHF
many,TRBV6-4,TRBJ2-2,NA,TGTGCCAGCAGTTCGAGAACCGGGGAGCTGTTTTTT,CASSSRTGELFF
few,TRBV20-1,TRBJ2-5,NA,TGCAGTGCTACTACAGGGTTCCAAGAGACCCAGTACTTC,CSATTGFQETQYF
many,TRBV6-6,TRBJ2-7,NA,TGTGCCAGCAGTAACGGGGAGAGCTCCTACGAGCAGTACTTC,CASSNGESSYEQYF
many,TRBV7-6,TRBJ2-1,TRBD2,TGTGCCAGCAGCTGGTCGACTAGCGGGGGCCCCTACAATGAGCAGTTCTTC,CASSWSTSGGPYNEQFF
many,TRBV29-1,TRBJ2-3,NA,TGCAGCGTTGTCAGGGGCGCCGAAGATACGCAGTATTTT,CSVVRGAEDTQYF
NA,TRBV12-3/TRBV12-4,TRBJ2-1,TRBD2,TGTGCCAGCACCAGGGGACTAGCGGGGGGGGCGGATGAGCAGTTCTTC,CASTRGLAGGADEQFF
NA,TRBV6-6,TRBJ2-1,TRBD2,TGTGCCAGCAGAACACTAGCGGCATCCTACAATGAGCAGTTCTTC,CASRTLAASYNEQFF
NA,TRBV12-3/TRBV12-4,TRBJ2-5,NA,TGTGCCAGCAGTGAGGGGTCGGAGACCCAGTACTTC,CASSEGSETQYF
NA,TRBV20-1,TRBJ1-2,NA,TGCAGTGCTAGAGTTCGGACTAAGCACACCTTC,CSARVRTKHTF
few,TRBV6-2/TRBV6-3,TRBJ2-5,NA,TGTGCCAGCAGTCGTAGATTTCAAGAGACCCAGTACTTC,CASSRRFQETQYF
few,TRBV5-1,TRBJ2-3,TRBD2,TGCGCCAGCGAATTAGCGGGGAGCACAGATACGCAGTATTTT,CASELAGSTDTQYF
few,TRBV12-3/TRBV12-4,TRBJ2-5,NA,TGTGCCAGCAGCCAAGCCGGGCTGAGAGAGACCCAGTACTTC,CASSQAGLRETQYF
NA,TRBV12-3/TRBV12-4,TRBJ2-3,TRBD1,TGTGCCAGCAGCGGACAGGGGACCGCAGATACGCAGTATTTT,CASSGQGTADTQYF
NA,TRBV20-1,TRBJ2-7,TRBD1,TGCAGTGGTACCGGGACAGTGGCTGGAGAGCAGTACTTC,CSGTGTVAGEQYF
NA,TRBV5-1,TRBJ1-1,NA,TGCGCCAGCAGTCAGCAGGGATTACACACTGAAGCTTTCTTT,CASSQQGLHTEAFF
few,TRBV7-2,TRBJ2-1,TRBD1,TGTGCCAGCAGCCTCCCTGACAGGGTAATGAATGAGCAGTTCTTC,CASSLPDRVMNEQFF
many,TRBV28,TRBJ2-1,NA,TGTGCCAGCAGTTCCTCCGGGACCAGGCGCTCCTACAATGAGCAGTTCTTC,CASSSSGTRRSYNEQFF
few,TRBV6-5,TRBJ1-4,TRBD1,TGTGCCAGCAGCCTTCGGTCGGGACAGGGGTTCAGAGATGAAAAACTGTTTTTT,CASSLRSGQGFRDEKLFF
NA,TRBV6-1,TRBJ1-1,NA,TGTGCCAGCAGCGAGGTATGGGAAACTGAAGCTTTCTTT,CASSEVWETEAFF
few,TRBV29-1,TRBJ1-4,NA,TGCAGCGTGGACCAGGGTTCCGAAAAACTGTTTTTT,CSVDQGSEKLFF
few,TRBV20-1,TRBJ2-3,NA,TGCAGTGCTAGAGATATGGGGGGGGCCCGGGGGACGCAGTATTTT,CSARDMGGARGTQYF
NA,TRBV6-5,TRBJ2-3,TRBD1,TGTGCCAGCACCACGGGACAGGGCACAGATACGCAGTATTTT,CASTTGQGTDTQYF
few,TRBV7-2,TRBJ2-4,TRBD2,TGTGCCAGCAGCTTGACTAGCGGGGGGCCTATGGCCAAAAACATTCAGTACTTC,CASSLTSGGPMAKNIQYF
few,TRBV5-1,TRBJ1-6,NA,TGCGCCAGCAGCTTGGAGGTTAATTCACCCCTCCACTTT,CASSLEVNSPLHF
few,TRBV4-2,TRBJ2-5,TRBD2,TGTGCCAGCAGCCAAACGGGACTAGCGGGGGGGCTCTCAGAGACCCAGTACTTC,CASSQTGLAGGLSETQYF
few,TRBV4-1,TRBJ2-3,NA,TGCGCCAGCAGCCAGGACAATAGCAGGAGCACAGATACGCAGTATTTT,CASSQDNSRSTDTQYF
many,TRBV4-1,TRBJ1-4,NA,TGCGCCAGCAGCCCCGTGGACGGCGAATGGGAACTGTTTTTT,CASSPVDGEWELFF
few,TRBV4-1,TRBJ1-5,TRBD1,TGCGCCAGCAGCCAGGGGACAGGGGATAGCAATCAGCCCCAGCATTTT,CASSQGTGDSNQPQHF
few,TRBV7-2,TRBJ2-2,NA,TGTGCCAGCAGCTCGTCCGTGGGGGGGCCAGGTTTAACCGGGGAGCTGTTGTTT,CASSSSVGGPGLTGELLF
few,TRBV18,TRBJ2-7,NA,TGTGCCAGCTCACCGGTTGGGTCGGGCTACGAGCAGTACTTC,CASSPVGSGYEQYF